This T cell receptor (beta chain) is drawn from a study of T cells in tuberculosis. V lost 0 bases and J 7 bases, leaving 18 bases between the germline ends. The CDR3 length is 16 residues. CDR1 is SGHAT and CDR2 is FQNNGV in the germline V gene. Sorting used thawed, overnight-rested PBMC stained with anti-CD3, a viability dye and GMM-loaded CD1B tetramer. The CD1B tetramers carried C32 glucose monomycolate purified from Rhodococcus equi. Before cryopreservation, the sorted PBMC lost their CD14-expressing monocytes. TCRdb keeps only in-frame clones here, not all; method: immunoSEQ multiplex PCR. This table holds roughly 92,000 clones, roughly 88% found once.

The clonotype comes from an adult woman with latent tuberculosis. Sequenced material: CD1b-GMM tetramer-negative cells sorted from PBMCs. The rearrangement joins TRBV11-2 to TRBJ1-2, with D possibly TRBD1 on 5 matching bases. The CDR3 DNA follows: TGTGCCAGCAGCTTAGATCTAGGTTACAAGGGGCCTGGCTACACCTTC. Translation: CASSLDLGYKGPGYTF. The variable domain in full, completed from reference TRBV11-2 and TRBJ1-2, reads EAGVAQSPRYKIIEKRQSVAFWCNPISGHATLYWYQQILGQGPKLLIQFQNNGVVDDSQLPKDRFSAERLKGVDSTLKIQPAKLEDSAVYLCASSLDLGYKGPGYTFGSGTRLTVV.